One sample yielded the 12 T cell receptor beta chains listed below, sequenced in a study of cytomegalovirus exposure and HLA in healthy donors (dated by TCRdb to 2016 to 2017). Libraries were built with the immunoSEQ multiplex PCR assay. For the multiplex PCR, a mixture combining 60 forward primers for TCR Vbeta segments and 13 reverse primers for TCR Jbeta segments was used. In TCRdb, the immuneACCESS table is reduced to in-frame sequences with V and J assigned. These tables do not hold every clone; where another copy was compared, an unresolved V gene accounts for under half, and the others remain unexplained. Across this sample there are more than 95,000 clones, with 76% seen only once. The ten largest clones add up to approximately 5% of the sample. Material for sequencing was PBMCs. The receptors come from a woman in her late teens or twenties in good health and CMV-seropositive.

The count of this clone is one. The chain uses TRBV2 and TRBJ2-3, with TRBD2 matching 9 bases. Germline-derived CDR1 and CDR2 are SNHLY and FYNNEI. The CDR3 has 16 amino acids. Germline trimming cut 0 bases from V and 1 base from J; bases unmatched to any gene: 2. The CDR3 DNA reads TGTGCCAGCAGTGAAGCTACTAGCGGGCGCACAGATACGCAGTATTTT. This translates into CASSEATSGRTDTQYF. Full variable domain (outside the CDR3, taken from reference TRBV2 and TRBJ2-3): EPEVTQTPSHQVTQMGQEVILRCVPISNHLYFYWYRQILGQKVEFLVSFYNNEISEKSEIFDDQFSVERPDGSNFTLKIRSTKLEDSAMYFCASSEATSGRTDTQYFGPGTRLTVL.

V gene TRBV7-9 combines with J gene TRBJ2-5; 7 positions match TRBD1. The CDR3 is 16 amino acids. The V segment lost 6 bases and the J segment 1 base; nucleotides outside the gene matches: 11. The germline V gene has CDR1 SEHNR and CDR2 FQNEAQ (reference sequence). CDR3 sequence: CASSIGDSLLQETQYF. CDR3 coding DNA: TGTGCCAGCAGTATCGGGGACAGCCTCCTCCAAGAGACCCAGTACTTC.

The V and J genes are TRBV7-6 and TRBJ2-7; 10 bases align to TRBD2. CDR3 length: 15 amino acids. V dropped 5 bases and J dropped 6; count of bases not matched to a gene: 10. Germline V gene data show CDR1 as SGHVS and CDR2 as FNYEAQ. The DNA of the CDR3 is TGTGCCAGCAGCCCCGGACTAGCGGTAATTTCCGAGCAGTACTTC. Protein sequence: CASSPGLAVISEQYF.

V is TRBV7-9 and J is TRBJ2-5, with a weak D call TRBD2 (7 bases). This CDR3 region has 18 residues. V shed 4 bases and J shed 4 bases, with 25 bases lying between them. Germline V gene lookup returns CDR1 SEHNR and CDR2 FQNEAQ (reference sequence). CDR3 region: CASSYPPSGRETGETQYF. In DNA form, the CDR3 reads TGTGCCAGCAGCTACCCGCCATCTGGGCGGGAGACAGGAGAGACCCAGTACTTC. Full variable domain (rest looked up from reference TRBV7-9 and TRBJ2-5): DTGVSQNPRHKITKRGQNVTFRCDPISEHNRLYWYRQTLGQGPEFLTYFQNEAQLEKSRLLSDRFSAERPKGSFSTLEIQRTEQGDSAMYLCASSYPPSGRETGETQYFGPGTRLLVL.

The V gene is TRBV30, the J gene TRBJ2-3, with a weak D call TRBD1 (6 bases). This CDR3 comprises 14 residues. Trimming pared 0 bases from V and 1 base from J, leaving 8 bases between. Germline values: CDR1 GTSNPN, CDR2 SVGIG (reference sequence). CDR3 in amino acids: CAWSVGGGTDTQYF. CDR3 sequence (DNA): TGTGCCTGGAGTGTAGGGGGAGGCACAGATACGCAGTATTTT.

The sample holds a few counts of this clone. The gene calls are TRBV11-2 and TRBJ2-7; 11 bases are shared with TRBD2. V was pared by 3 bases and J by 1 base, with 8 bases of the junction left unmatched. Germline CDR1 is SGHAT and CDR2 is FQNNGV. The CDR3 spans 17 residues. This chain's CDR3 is CASSFPPLAGVSYEQYF. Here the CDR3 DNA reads TGTGCCAGCAGCTTCCCTCCACTAGCGGGAGTATCCTACGAGCAGTACTTC.

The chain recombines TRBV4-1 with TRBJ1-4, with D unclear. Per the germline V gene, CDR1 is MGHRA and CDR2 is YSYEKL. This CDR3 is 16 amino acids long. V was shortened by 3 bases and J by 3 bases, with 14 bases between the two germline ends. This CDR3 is CASSHLNGYSNEKLFF. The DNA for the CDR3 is TGCGCCAGCAGCCACCTAAACGGGTACTCTAATGAAAAACTGTTTTTT.

The CDR3 DNA follows: TGTGCCAGCAGAGGGGAAGTTGCTTTCTTT. Its translation: CASRGEVAFF. The chain is built from TRBV2 and TRBJ1-1; D perhaps matches TRBD1 (5 bases). Trimming cost V 6 bases and J 11 bases, with 10 bases left between them. The V gene's germline CDR1 is SNHLY and CDR2 FYNNEI. The CDR3 runs 10 residues.

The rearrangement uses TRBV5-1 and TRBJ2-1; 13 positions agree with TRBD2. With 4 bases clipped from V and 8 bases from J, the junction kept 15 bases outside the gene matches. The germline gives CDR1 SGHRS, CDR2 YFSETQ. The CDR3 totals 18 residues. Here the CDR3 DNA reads TGCGCCAGCAGCGGAATTAGTGGGACTAGCGGGATAGTAGATGAGCAGTTCTTC. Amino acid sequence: CASSGISGTSGIVDEQFF.

The CDR3 here is CAWSNRVLNTEAFF. The DNA of the CDR3 is TGTGCCTGGAGCAACAGGGTTCTGAACACTGAAGCTTTCTTT. This chain uses TRBV30 with TRBJ1-1, with a possible D match to TRBD1 (6 bases). This CDR3 has 14 amino acids. Per the germline V gene, CDR1 is GTSNPN and CDR2 is SVGIG (reference sequence). Trimming shortened V by 3 bases and J by 0 bases, and 11 bases separated the two germline ends. The variable domain in full, completed from reference TRBV30 and TRBJ1-1, reads SQTIHQWPATLVQPVGSPLSLECTVEGTSNPNLYWYRQAAGRGLQLLFYSVGIGQISSEVPQNLSASRPQDRQFILSSKKLLLSDSGFYLCAWSNRVLNTEAFFGQGTRLTVV.

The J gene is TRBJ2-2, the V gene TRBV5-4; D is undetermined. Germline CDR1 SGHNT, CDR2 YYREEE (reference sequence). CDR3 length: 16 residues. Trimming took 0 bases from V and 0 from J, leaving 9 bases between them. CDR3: CASSLAGLANTGELFF. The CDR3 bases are TGTGCCAGCAGCTTGGCCGGGTTGGCGAACACCGGGGAGCTGTTTTTT.

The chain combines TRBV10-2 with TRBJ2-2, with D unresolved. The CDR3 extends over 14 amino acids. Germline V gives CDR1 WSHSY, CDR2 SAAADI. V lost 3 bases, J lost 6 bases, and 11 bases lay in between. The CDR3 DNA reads TGCGCCAGCAGTGACCTCTGGAGTCCCGGGGAGCTGTTTTTT. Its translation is CASSDLWSPGELFF.